The present entry profiles one TCR beta chain with its context. Its antigen is not known. Measured with immunoSEQ multiplex PCR; TCRdb has only the in-frame clones, and not every one. The table lists thousands of clones, 60% to 85% of them singletons. The data belong to a study of tumor-infiltrating lymphocytes in localized non-small cell lung cancer. For the study at large: The cohort mixed smokers and never-smokers, several histologies, and some post-neoadjuvant-chemotherapy samples. General observations from the study: Higher tumor T cell infiltration than in uninvolved lung was supported by TCRbeta sequencing. Not all patients were TCR sequenced, owing to tissue quantity. Different pieces of the same tissue were used for each assay.

The receptor was isolated from a human donor with non-small cell lung cancer. The source material was uninvolved lung tissue not adjacent to the tumor.

CDR3 DNA: TGTGCCAGCAGCCCTGCGGGGAGGGGAACTGAAGCTTTCTTT. This translates into CASSPAGRGTEAFF. V usage is TRBV6-6 and J usage is TRBJ1-1, with D perhaps matching TRBD1 (5 bases). Trimming removed 6 bases at V and 5 bases at J, with 16 bases between. The germline V gene has CDR1 MNHNY and CDR2 SVGAGI (reference sequence). The CDR3 consists of 14 residues.